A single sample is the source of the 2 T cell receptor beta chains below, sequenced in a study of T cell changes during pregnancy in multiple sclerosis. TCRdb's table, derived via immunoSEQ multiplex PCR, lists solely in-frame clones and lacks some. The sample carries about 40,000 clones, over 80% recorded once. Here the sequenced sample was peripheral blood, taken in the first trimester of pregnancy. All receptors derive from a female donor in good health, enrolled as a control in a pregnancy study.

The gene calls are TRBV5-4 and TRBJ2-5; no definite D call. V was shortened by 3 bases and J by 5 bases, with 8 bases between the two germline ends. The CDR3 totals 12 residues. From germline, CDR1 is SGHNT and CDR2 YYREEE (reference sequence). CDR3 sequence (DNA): TGTGCCAGCAGCTGGGCCGACGAGACCCAGTACTTC. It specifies CASSWADETQYF.

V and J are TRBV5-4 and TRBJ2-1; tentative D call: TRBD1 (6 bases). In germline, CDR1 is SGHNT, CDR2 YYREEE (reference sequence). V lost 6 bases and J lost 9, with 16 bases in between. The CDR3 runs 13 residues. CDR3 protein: CASITRPRGEQFF. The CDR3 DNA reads TGTGCCAGCATTACCAGACCCAGGGGTGAGCAGTTCTTC.